Shown below are 5 T cell receptor beta chains from a single sample sequenced in a study of blood T cell repertoires in COVID-19. Clones were sequenced by immunoSEQ multiplex PCR, and TCRdb holds only the in-frame ones, with some missing. This sample has roughly 250,000 clones; about 83% occur once, and the top ten carry roughly 5.5%. What was sequenced was peripheral blood. These TCRs come from a human donor in a cohort sampled during active COVID-19.

This clone was seen a few times. V is TRBV11-2 and J is TRBJ1-5, with TRBD1 as a possible D gene (5 bases). The V end was cut by 4 bases, the J end by 7 bases, with 11 bases between. Germline V CDR1 and CDR2: SGHAT, FQNNGV. The CDR3 extends over 13 amino acids. DNA for the CDR3: TGTGCCAGCAGCTCAGGGTTAGGGCAGCCCCAGCATTTT. Its translation: CASSSGLGQPQHF.

This clone was seen more than once but under ten times. The chain couples TRBV5-4 to TRBJ1-1; weak D call: TRBD1 (5 bases). Trimming stripped 4 bases from V and 1 base from J, with 17 bases between. Germline V gene lookup returns CDR1 SGHNT and CDR2 YYREEE (reference sequence). This CDR3 has 16 amino acids. CDR3: CASSPVGAGRNTEAFF. CDR3 nucleotides: TGTGCCAGCAGCCCGGTTGGGGCGGGAAGGAACACTGAAGCTTTCTTT. Full variable domain (outside the CDR3, taken from reference TRBV5-4 and TRBJ1-1): ETGVTQSPTHLIKTRGQQVTLRCSSQSGHNTVSWYQQALGQGPQFIFQYYREEENGRGNFPPRFSGLQFPNYSSELNVNALELDDSALYLCASSPVGAGRNTEAFFGQGTRLTVV.

This chain links TRBV5-8 with TRBJ1-6; 7 nucleotides agree with TRBD1. The CDR3 runs 15 residues. V was clipped by 0 bases and J by 13 bases; unmatched bases: 10. Germline V CDR1 and CDR2: SGHTS, YDEGEE. The chain's CDR3 is CASSLERQGYSPLHF. The CDR3 nucleotides read TGTGCCAGCAGCTTGGAACGACAGGGATACAGTCCCCTCCACTTT.

The CDR3 sequence is CASSLGDRVGYNEQFF. In nucleotides, the CDR3 is TGCGCCAGCAGCTTGGGGGACAGGGTGGGATACAATGAGCAGTTCTTC. This chain joins TRBV5-1 and TRBJ2-1; 9 bases match TRBD1. The CDR3 has 16 residues. The V gene's germline CDR1 is SGHRS and CDR2 YFSETQ. V lost 0 bases, J lost 4 bases, and 5 bases stayed unmatched.

The chain joins TRBV28 to TRBJ1-2, with D uncertain. V gave up 7 bases and J gave up 3 bases, with 6 bases separating them. The CDR3 spans 11 residues. In germline, CDR1 is MDHEN, CDR2 SYDVKM. The CDR3 nucleotides are TGTGCCAGCAACGGGGACTATGGCTACACCTTC. Protein: CASNGDYGYTF.